What follows are 27 T cell receptor beta chains derived from one specimen sequenced in a study of glioma-infiltrating T cells after dendritic cell vaccination. TCRdb keeps only in-frame clones here, not all; method: immunoSEQ multiplex PCR. This table holds about 92,000 clones, approximately 84% found once. The sample in question was blood, obtained before dendritic cell vaccination. The receptors shown here come from a human donor with glioblastoma.

Relative to its sample, this clone is medium-sized (0.01 to 0.1%). The V gene is TRBV25-1, the J gene TRBJ2-7; 8 nucleotides agree with TRBD2. Germline CDR1 is MGHDK and CDR2 is SYGVNS. The CDR3 length is 12 residues. V was pared by 4 bases and J by 6 bases, with 2 bases of the junction left unmatched. The CDR3 protein is CASSVAGIEQYF. The DNA for the CDR3 is TGTGCCAGCAGTGTAGCGGGAATCGAGCAGTACTTC.

This sequence joins TRBV9 and TRBJ2-7; possible D gene TRBD2, 7 bases. Germline V gives CDR1 SGDLS, CDR2 YYNGEE. The V gene lost 0 bases and the J gene lost 6 bases, with 13 bases spanning the gap. The CDR3 is 14 residues long. CDR3 sequence reads: CASSVGEGGAEQYF. CDR3 coding DNA: TGTGCCAGCAGCGTAGGGGAGGGGGGTGCCGAGCAGTACTTC.

In its sample, this clone was seen once. The chain carries TRBV2 and TRBJ2-2; 7 nucleotides align to TRBD1. The CDR3 runs to 15 residues. The germline CDR1 and CDR2 sequences are SNHLY and FYNNEI. Trimming cost V 3 bases and J 8 bases; bases outside gene matches: 9. For the CDR3, the DNA is TGTGCCAGCAGTGAGGCGACAGGGTACGGAGGGGAGCTGTTTTTT. Translating it yields CASSEATGYGGELFF. Full variable domain (rest looked up from reference TRBV2 and TRBJ2-2): EPEVTQTPSHQVTQMGQEVILRCVPISNHLYFYWYRQILGQKVEFLVSFYNNEISEKSEIFDDQFSVERPDGSNFTLKIRSTKLEDSAMYFCASSEATGYGGELFFGEGSRLTVL.

V and J are TRBV7-3 and TRBJ2-1, with 15 bases fitting TRBD2. The germline gives CDR1 SGHTA, CDR2 FQGTGA. The CDR3 is made up of 17 amino acids. The ends lost 1 base at V and 6 bases at J; junction bases unmatched: 4. In DNA form, the CDR3 reads TGTGCCAGCAGCTTAATAGGGACTAGCGGGGGGACCAATGAGCAGTTCTTC. It yields the protein CASSLIGTSGGTNEQFF.

The rearrangement uses TRBV9 and TRBJ1-2; D is unclear. V lost 2 bases to trimming and J lost 2 bases, with 16 bases between them. Germline lookup yields CDR1 SGDLS and CDR2 YYNGEE. There are 16 residues in the CDR3. Here the CDR3 reads CASSVAGSSGNYGYTF. CDR3 nucleotides: TGTGCCAGCAGCGTTGCGGGGTCCAGCGGAAACTATGGCTACACCTTC.

The rearrangement links TRBV27 to TRBJ1-2; 9 bases are shared with TRBD1. Germline V gene sequence: CDR1 MNHEY, CDR2 SMNVEV (reference sequence). CDR3 length: 14 residues. With 5 bases clipped from V and 4 bases from J, the junction kept 5 bases outside the gene matches. CDR3 loop: CASSIGQGTYGYTF. The CDR3 DNA sequence: TGTGCCAGCAGTATCGGACAGGGGACCTATGGCTACACCTTC.

The chain employs TRBV19 and TRBJ2-6; 8 bases line up with TRBD2. CDR1 and CDR2 (germline): LNHDA, SQIVND (reference sequence). V dropped 6 bases and J dropped 0; count of bases not matched to a gene: 16. The CDR3 is 20 residues long. The CDR3 is CASSSNRVLAGHSGANVLTF. DNA of the CDR3: TGTGCCAGTAGCTCCAACCGCGTCTTAGCGGGGCACTCTGGGGCCAACGTCCTGACTTTC.

The chain employs TRBV6-1 and TRBJ1-5; 12 positions match TRBD1. Losses at the gene ends were 4 bases for V and 0 bases for J; bases not matched to a gene: 7. The germline CDR1 and CDR2 sequences are MNHNS and SASEGT. The CDR3 covers 18 residues. The CDR3 spells CASSGRDRGPLSNQPQHF. CDR3 DNA sequence: TGTGCCAGCAGTGGTCGGGACAGGGGGCCTCTTAGCAATCAGCCCCAGCATTTT.

The rearrangement links TRBV19 to TRBJ2-3; TRBD2 matches 8 bases. The CDR3 covers 14 residues. The germline V gene encodes CDR1 LNHDA and CDR2 SQIVND (reference sequence). The V and J ends lost 6 bases and 5 bases, in that order; junction bases with no gene match: 7. This CDR3 is CASRNRGGQDTQYF. The DNA of the CDR3 is TGTGCCAGTAGGAACCGGGGGGGTCAAGATACGCAGTATTTT.

V gene TRBV10-3 combines with J gene TRBJ1-4; perhaps TRBD1 as D (5 bases). Germline V CDR1 and CDR2: ENHRY, SYGVKD. V lost 4 bases, J lost 4 bases, and 7 bases lay in between. The length of the CDR3 is 13 residues. CDR3 loop: CAISGQNNEKLFF. The CDR3 bases are TGTGCCATCAGTGGACAGAATAATGAAAAACTGTTTTTT.

The gene calls are TRBV6-5 and TRBJ2-7; no clear D. V gave up 7 bases and J gave up 0 bases, with 13 bases separating them. This CDR3 region has 14 residues. Germline V gene lookup returns CDR1 MNHEY and CDR2 SVGAGI. CDR3 nucleotide sequence: TGTGCCAGCACCGTAGAAGCGAGCTCCTACGAGCAGTACTTC. Translation gives CASTVEASSYEQYF.

This chain uses TRBV27 with TRBJ1-2; 7 nucleotides match TRBD1. The germline V gene has CDR1 MNHEY and CDR2 SMNVEV (reference sequence). Unmatched junction bases numbered 10, after V lost 4 bases and J lost 8 bases. The CDR3 spans 14 residues. The CDR3 protein is CASSWGQNAGGYTF. The CDR3 DNA is TGTGCCAGCAGTTGGGGACAGAACGCTGGGGGCTACACCTTC.

V and J are TRBV9 and TRBJ2-1, with a tentative D call TRBD2 (5 bases). Trimming pared 4 bases from V and 6 bases from J, leaving 11 bases between. The CDR3 covers 13 residues. Germline values: CDR1 SGDLS, CDR2 YYNGEE. CDR3 DNA sequence: TGTGCCAGCAGCAAAACAGAGGGCAATGAGCAGTTCTTC. Translated, it gives CASSKTEGNEQFF. The full variable domain, its missing parts supplied by reference TRBV9 and TRBJ2-1, is DSGVTQTPKHLITATGQRVTLRCSPRSGDLSVYWYQQSLDQGLQFLIQYYNGEERAKGNILERFSAQQFPDLHSELNLSSLELGDSALYFCASSKTEGNEQFFGPGTRLTVL.

The chain recombines TRBV5-1 with TRBJ2-3, with 7 bases that match TRBD2. V dropped 0 bases and J dropped 1; count of bases not matched to a gene: 5. There are 16 residues in the CDR3. In germline, CDR1 is SGHRS, CDR2 YFSETQ. Written as DNA, the CDR3 is TGCGCCAGCAGCTTGGCCAGCGCGGGAGGCACAGATACGCAGTATTTT. Protein sequence: CASSLASAGGTDTQYF.

The rearrangement joins TRBV10-3 to TRBJ1-2; a weak D match, TRBD1 (6 bases). Germline CDR1 reads ENHRY; CDR2 reads SYGVKD. This CDR3 is 17 amino acids long. The V end was cut by 6 bases, the J end by 2 bases, with 22 bases between. As DNA, the CDR3 is TGTGCCATCAGCAGTCCCCTTCTCAAACAGGGAAACTATGGCTACACCTTC. Amino acids: CAISSPLLKQGNYGYTF.

In this sample, this clone turned up a few times. V and J are TRBV7-9 and TRBJ1-2; 8 nucleotides agree with TRBD1. Trimming removed 2 bases from V and 4 bases from J; junction bases left unmatched: 18. This CDR3 has 19 residues. The germline V gene has CDR1 SEHNR and CDR2 FQNEAQ (reference sequence). This CDR3 is CASSLPGKLGRGQGYGYTF. The CDR3 nucleotides are TGTGCCAGCAGCTTACCGGGCAAGTTGGGCAGGGGGCAAGGCTATGGCTACACCTTC. Complete variable domain (other parts from reference TRBV7-9 and TRBJ1-2): DTGVSQNPRHKITKRGQNVTFRCDPISEHNRLYWYRQTLGQGPEFLTYFQNEAQLEKSRLLSDRFSAERPKGSFSTLEIQRTEQGDSAMYLCASSLPGKLGRGQGYGYTFGSGTRLTVV.

The chain recombines TRBV30 with TRBJ1-2, with D perhaps matching TRBD1 (5 bases). The V and J ends lost 2 bases and 6 bases respectively, with 10 bases between them. This CDR3 comprises 12 residues. Germline lookup yields CDR1 GTSNPN and CDR2 SVGIG (reference sequence). Here the CDR3 DNA reads TGTGCCTGGAGTTCTCAGGGAAATGGCTACACCTTC. Translated: CAWSSQGNGYTF.

The chain combines TRBV6-5 with TRBJ2-7, with 7 bases matching TRBD1. Germline-derived CDR1 and CDR2 are MNHEY and SVGAGI. The CDR3 loop spans 13 amino acids. The ends lost 6 bases at V and 1 base at J; junction bases unmatched: 3. The CDR3: CASSGTESYEQYF. For the CDR3, the DNA is TGTGCCAGCAGCGGGACAGAATCCTACGAGCAGTACTTC.

This chain uses TRBV5-4 with TRBJ1-1; weak D call: TRBD1 (5 bases). Germline CDR1 is SGHNT and CDR2 is YYREEE (reference sequence). The CDR3 consists of 14 residues. V lost 6 bases, J lost 3 bases, and 15 bases lay in between. CDR3 DNA sequence: TGTGCCAGCACCGAAGGGGCCAGGGACACTGAAGCTTTCTTT. It translates to CASTEGARDTEAFF.

V is TRBV5-1 and J is TRBJ2-6, with TRBD1 matching over 7 bases. The junction had 11 bases not matched to a gene; V was cut back by 4 bases and J by 4 bases. The CDR3 is made up of 17 amino acids. The germline V gene encodes CDR1 SGHRS and CDR2 YFSETQ. In nucleotides, the CDR3 is TGCGCCAGCAGCCCAACGGGACAGCCAGCCGGGGCCAACGTCCTGACTTTC. Its protein is CASSPTGQPAGANVLTF.

The chain is built from TRBV7-8 and TRBJ2-7; tentative D call: TRBD1 (6 bases). The CDR3 extends over 15 amino acids. V was pared by 2 bases and J by 9 bases, with 20 bases between. Germline assignment: CDR1 SGHVS and CDR2 FQNEAQ. CDR3 residues: CASSLTRTAYLGQYF. As DNA, the CDR3 is TGTGCCAGCAGCTTAACTCGGACAGCCTACCTAGGGCAGTACTTC.

The rearrangement links TRBV4-1 to TRBJ1-1; D not certain. The CDR3 contains 15 residues. V lost 1 base and J lost 0, with 9 bases in between. The V gene's germline CDR1 is MGHRA and CDR2 YSYEKL. CDR3 nucleotides: TGCGCCAGCAGCCAAGGGGCAGAGATGAACACTGAAGCTTTCTTT. It specifies CASSQGAEMNTEAFF.

Written as DNA, the CDR3 is TGTGCCAGCAGTTCCACCGCGTCTGGGACAGGACACCGGACGGAGCAGTACTTC. Translation: CASSSTASGTGHRTEQYF. The chain joins TRBV27 to TRBJ2-7, with 8 bases aligning to TRBD1. Germline loops: CDR1 MNHEY, CDR2 SMNVEV (reference sequence). Trimming took 4 bases from V and 7 from J; bases not matched to a gene: 21. This CDR3 region has 18 residues.

This clone was observed a single time. This chain links TRBV7-7 with TRBJ2-7; D is undetermined. CDR1 and CDR2 (germline): SSHAT, FNYEAQ (reference sequence). Trimming removed 1 base at V and 3 bases at J, with 7 bases between. There are 13 residues in the CDR3. The CDR3 nucleotides read TGTGCCAGCAGCTTAGGGCAGAACTACGAGCAGTACTTC. Protein: CASSLGQNYEQYF. Full variable domain (missing parts from reference TRBV7-7 and TRBJ2-7): GAGVSQSPRYKVTKRGQDVTLRCDPISSHATLYWYQQALGQGPEFLTYFNYEAQPDKSGLPSDRFSAERPEGSISTLTIQRTEQRDSAMYRCASSLGQNYEQYFGPGTRLTVT.

This clone was seen once. The chain carries TRBV19 and TRBJ2-1; 7 bases map to TRBD1. The CDR3 runs to 16 residues. The ends lost 4 bases at V and 8 bases at J; junction bases unmatched: 14. Germline values: CDR1 LNHDA, CDR2 SQIVND (reference sequence). The CDR3 reads CASSSPGQHSHDEQFF. CDR3 nucleotides: TGTGCCAGTAGTAGCCCGGGACAGCATTCTCATGATGAGCAGTTCTTC.

This clone came up once. The chain employs TRBV16 and TRBJ2-6; D might be TRBD1 (6 bases). V lost 3 bases to trimming and J lost 3 bases, with 12 bases between them. Per germline, CDR1 KGHSY and CDR2 FQNENV. The CDR3 loop spans 16 amino acids. The CDR3 region has the DNA TGTGCCAGCAGCCAGGACAGCCTCGGTGGGGCCAACGTCCTGACTTTC. Residues: CASSQDSLGGANVLTF.

V usage is TRBV28 and J usage is TRBJ2-7; 8 nucleotides align to TRBD1. CDR1 and CDR2 from the germline V gene are MDHEN and SYDVKM. The CDR3 covers 15 residues. J lost 3 bases, V lost 3 bases, and 7 bases had no gene match. CDR3 nucleotides: TGTGCCAGCAGTTTCCTCCCACAGGGGGACTACGAGCAGTACTTC. This encodes CASSFLPQGDYEQYF.